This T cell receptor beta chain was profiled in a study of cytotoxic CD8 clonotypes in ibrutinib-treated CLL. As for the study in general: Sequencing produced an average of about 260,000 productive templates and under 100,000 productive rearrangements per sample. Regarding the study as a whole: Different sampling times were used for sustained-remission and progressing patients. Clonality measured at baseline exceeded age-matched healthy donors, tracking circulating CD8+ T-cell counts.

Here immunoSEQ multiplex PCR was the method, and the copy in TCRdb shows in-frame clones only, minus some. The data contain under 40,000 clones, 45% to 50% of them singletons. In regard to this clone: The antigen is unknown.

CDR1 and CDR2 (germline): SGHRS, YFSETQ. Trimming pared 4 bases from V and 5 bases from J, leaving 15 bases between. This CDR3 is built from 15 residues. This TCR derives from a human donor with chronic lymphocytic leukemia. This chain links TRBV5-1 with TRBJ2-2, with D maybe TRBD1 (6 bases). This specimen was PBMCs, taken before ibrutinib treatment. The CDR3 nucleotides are TGCGCCAGCAGCCCCTACACCGGACAGACCGGGGAGCTGTTTTTT. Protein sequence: CASSPYTGQTGELFF.